This T cell receptor (beta chain) stems from a study of blood T cell repertoires in COVID-19. Sequencing used immunoSEQ multiplex PCR; TCRdb keeps in-frame clones, though not all of them. The table lists tens of thousands of clones, 80% of them singletons. The V gene end was trimmed by 0 bases and the J gene end by 0 bases; junction bases not matched to a gene: 5. There are 16 residues in the CDR3. Germline CDR1 is SGDLS and CDR2 is YYNGEE. The sequence came from an elderly woman with acute or convalescent COVID-19. Specimen: peripheral blood. The V gene is TRBV9, the J gene TRBJ2-5, with 7 bases identical to TRBD2. The CDR3 region has the DNA TGTGCCAGCAGCGTAGATCTAGCGGCGTACCAAGAGACCCAGTACTTC. This codes for CASSVDLAAYQETQYF.